The table lists the clone carrying this T cell receptor (beta chain) with a few counts. Sequencing libraries for TCR beta were prepared with iRepertoire HTBI primers and Arm-PCR of CDR3 regions. TCRdb called the multiplex PCR reads again in MiXCR, with one record for every CDR3 protein. This repertoire shows roughly 560,000 distinct CDR3 sequences, around 12% found once; its top ten account for almost 9%. The data stem from a study of regulatory T cells in long-lasting Graves disease. Time point here: newly diagnosed GD, antithyroid drugs for less than 3 months. The TCR library was made from RNA that had been extracted from PBMCs in TRIzol. A peripheral blood sample, roughly 8.7 milliliters in volume, was drawn into EDTA tubes. In addition, the sample was reused for a study of T cells in Graves' hyperthyroidism and ophthalmopathy. Turning to that study: Blood shared most expanded thyroid clonotypes above 0.001. Ophthalmopathy was separated from stable hyperthyroidism by a 13 V-J model. Ophthalmopathy, which appeared later, was predicted by the model a median 6.5 months before onset.

The clonotype was recovered from a woman in her 30s with Graves disease. Sample: peripheral blood mononuclear cells (PBMCs), taken at new diagnosis, from a patient treated with antithyroid drugs.

The DNA for the CDR3 is TGTGCCACCAGCAGAGATTGGGGACAACATTTGGGAGATACGCAGTATTTT. Amino acid sequence: CATSRDWGQHLGDTQYF. This sequence joins TRBV15 and TRBJ2-3; D is perhaps TRBD1 (6 bases). V lost 0 bases to trimming and J lost 5 bases, with 18 bases between them. Germline V gives CDR1 LNHNV, CDR2 YYDKDF (reference sequence). This CDR3 contains 17 residues. Full variable domain (outside the CDR3, taken from reference TRBV15 and TRBJ2-3): DAMVIQNPRYQVTQFGKPVTLSCSQTLNHNVMYWYQQKSSQAPKLLFHYYDKDFNNEADTPDNFQSRRPNTSFCFLDIRSPGLGDTAMYLCATSRDWGQHLGDTQYFGPGTRLTVL.